This TCR beta chain was obtained from a study of blood T cell repertoires in COVID-19. Study in general: There were acute and convalescent COVID-19 samples, and they came from the United States, Italy and Spain.

TCRdb's copy holds only in-frame clones and misses some; the assay was immunoSEQ multiplex PCR. This table holds a few hundred thousand clones, 91% found once. The CDR3 has 12 residues. CDR1 is SEHNR and CDR2 is FQNEAQ in the germline V gene (reference sequence). The V gene lost 6 bases and the J gene lost 5 bases, with 8 bases spanning the gap. The receptor was isolated from a human donor in a cohort exposed to, infected with or recovered from COVID-19 (not recorded which). The donor label of this sample is uncertain. Sequenced material: PBMCs or T cells enriched from blood (not recorded which). The chain is built from TRBV7-9 and TRBJ1-5; D uncertain. The CDR3 DNA reads as TGTGCCAGCAGTTTCCCGGATCAGCCCCAGCATTTT. Its protein product is CASSFPDQPQHF.